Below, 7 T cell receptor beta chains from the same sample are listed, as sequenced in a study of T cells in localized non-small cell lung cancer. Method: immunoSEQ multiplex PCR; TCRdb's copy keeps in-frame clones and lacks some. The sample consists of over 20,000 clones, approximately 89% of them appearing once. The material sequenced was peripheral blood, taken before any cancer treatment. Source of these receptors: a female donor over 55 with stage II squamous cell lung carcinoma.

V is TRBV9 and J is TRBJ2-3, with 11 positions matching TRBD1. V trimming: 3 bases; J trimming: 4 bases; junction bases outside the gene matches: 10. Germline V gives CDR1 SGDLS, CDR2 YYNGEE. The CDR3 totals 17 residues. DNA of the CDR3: TGTGCCAGCAGCGCCAGGTGGTGGGGACAGGGGGCAGATACGCAGTATTTT. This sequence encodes CASSARWWGQGADTQYF.

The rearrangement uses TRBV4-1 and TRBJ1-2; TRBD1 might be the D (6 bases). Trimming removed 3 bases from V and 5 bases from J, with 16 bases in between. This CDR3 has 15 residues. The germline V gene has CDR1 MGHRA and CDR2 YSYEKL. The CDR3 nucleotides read TGCGCCAGCAGCCAGGCCGCGGGGGCGGGGTATGGCTACACCTTC. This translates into CASSQAAGAGYGYTF.

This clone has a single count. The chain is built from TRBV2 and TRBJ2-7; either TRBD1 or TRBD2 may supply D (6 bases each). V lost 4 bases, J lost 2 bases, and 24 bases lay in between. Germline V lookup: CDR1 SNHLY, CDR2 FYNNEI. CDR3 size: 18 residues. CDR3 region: CASSATPAKGGFTYEQYF. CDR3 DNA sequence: TGTGCCAGCAGTGCTACTCCCGCGAAAGGGGGGTTTACCTACGAGCAGTACTTC.

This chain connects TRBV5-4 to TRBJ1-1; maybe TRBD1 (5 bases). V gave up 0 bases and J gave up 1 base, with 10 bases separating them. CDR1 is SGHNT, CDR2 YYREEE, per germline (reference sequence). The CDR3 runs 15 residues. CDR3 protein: CASSLVGRANTEAFF. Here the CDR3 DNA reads TGTGCCAGCAGCTTGGTTGGCAGGGCGAACACTGAAGCTTTCTTT.

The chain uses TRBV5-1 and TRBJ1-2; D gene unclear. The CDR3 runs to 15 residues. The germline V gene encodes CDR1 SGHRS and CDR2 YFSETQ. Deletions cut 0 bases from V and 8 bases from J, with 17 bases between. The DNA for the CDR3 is TGCGCCAGCAGCTTGGAAGGTGCCCGATCTATGGGCTACACCTTC. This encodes CASSLEGARSMGYTF.

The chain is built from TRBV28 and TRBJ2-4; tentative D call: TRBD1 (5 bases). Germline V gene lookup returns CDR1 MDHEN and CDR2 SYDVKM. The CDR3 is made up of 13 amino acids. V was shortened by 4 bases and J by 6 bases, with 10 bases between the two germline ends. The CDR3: CASSYQGTNIQYF. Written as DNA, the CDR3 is TGTGCCAGCAGTTATCAGGGTACAAACATTCAGTACTTC. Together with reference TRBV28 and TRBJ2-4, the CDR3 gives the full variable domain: DVKVTQSSRYLVKRTGEKVFLECVQDMDHENMFWYRQDPGLGLRLIYFSYDVKMKEKGDIPEGYSVSREKKERFSLILESASTNQTSMYLCASSYQGTNIQYFGAGTRLSVL.

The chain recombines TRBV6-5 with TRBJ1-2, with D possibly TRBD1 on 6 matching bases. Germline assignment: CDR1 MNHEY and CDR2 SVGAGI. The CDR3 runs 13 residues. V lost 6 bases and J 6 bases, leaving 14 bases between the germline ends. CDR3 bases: TGTGCCAGCAGGGCCCTTGACAGGAATGGCTACACCTTC. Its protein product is CASRALDRNGYTF.